The clone carrying this T cell receptor beta chain was observed at least ten times. TCRdb re-called the 5' RACE reads through MiXCR, storing one row per CDR3 protein. The top ten hold less than 8% of the sample, which has about 71,000 distinct CDR3 sequences, roughly 4.8% seen once. CDR3 length: 14 amino acids. V lost 0 bases and J lost 1, with 6 bases in between. The data originate from a study of neurological immune-mediated disorders. Sample: PBMCs. The V gene is TRBV12-3 or TRBV12-4, the J gene TRBJ1-1; D remains ambiguous. The TCR sequence derives from a man under 40 with multiple sclerosis. DNA for the CDR3: TGTGCCAGCAGTTTAGCGGGGAAGAACACTGAAGCTTTCTTT. Amino acid sequence: CASSLAGKNTEAFF.